The T cell receptor (beta chain) described here comes from a study of a mutant IDH1 vaccine in newly diagnosed glioma. Indicated time point: week 35, safety follow-up. One vaccine dose held 300 ug of mutant IDH1 20-mer peptide and came with topical imiquimod. Vaccinations, eight in total, occurred in weeks 1, 3, 5, 7, 11, 15, 19, 23. Donors had new WHO grade 3 or 4 IDH1-mutant, ATRX-lost astrocytomas. Comment on this clone: Its specificity is not known.

The germline V gene encodes CDR1 SEHNR and CDR2 FQNEAQ (reference sequence). This CDR3 spans 14 amino acids. V lost 5 bases to trimming and J lost 1 base, with 11 bases between them. Clones were sequenced by immunoSEQ multiplex PCR, and TCRdb holds only the in-frame ones, with some missing. This table holds about 54,000 clones, around 84% found once. The source material was PBMCs, sampled from a glioma patient whose treatment included an IDH1 peptide vaccine. The source of this sequence is a woman between 18 and 29 years old with glioma. The chain has TRBV7-9 and TRBJ2-5; D possibly corresponds to TRBD2 (5 bases). The CDR3 is CASSPLGAQETQYF. For the CDR3, the DNA is TGTGCCAGCAGCCCCCTGGGAGCCCAAGAGACCCAGTACTTC.